This TCR beta chain was sequenced for a study of vaccination effects on CD4 cells after COVID-19. Ahead of sequencing, the ViraFEST assay grew antigen-specific CD4+ T cells using viral peptide pools. The culture ran for approximately 11 days before CD4+ T cells were isolated. In the vaccine recipients, nucleocapsid antibodies were negative and there was no prior SARS-CoV-2 infection. About this clone: Its antigen is not known.

TCRdb keeps only in-frame clones here, not all; method: immunoSEQ multiplex PCR. The repertoire consists of 30,000 to 45,000 clones, with roughly 70% occurring once and the leading ten covering about 22%. The clonotype originates from a human donor who received a COVID-19 vaccine. The sample in question was CD4+ T cells from PBMCs cultured with SARS-CoV-2 spike peptides, obtained before COVID-19 vaccination.

This CDR3 reads CASSLVQGQVYEQYF. CDR3 sequence (DNA): TGCGCCAGCAGCTTGGTGCAGGGGCAGGTCTACGAGCAGTACTTC. The J gene is TRBJ2-7, the V gene TRBV5-1, with D perhaps matching TRBD1 (6 bases). V lost 0 bases and J lost 3, with 13 bases in between. The CDR3 is 15 residues long. Per germline, CDR1 SGHRS and CDR2 YFSETQ.